This TCR beta chain was identified during a study of blood T cell repertoires in COVID-19. Across the whole study: Samples of COVID-19 (acute and convalescent) were obtained from the United States, Italy and Spain. The analysed material was cDNA or gDNA that came from T cells, B-cell-depleted T cells, or PBMCs.

This clone was observed a few times. Trimming stripped 11 bases from V and 3 bases from J, with 10 bases between. Germline V gene data show CDR1 as SNHLY and CDR2 as FYNNEI. The CDR3 runs 11 residues. In the original workflow: Reference gene primers were amplified, and this amplification served to estimate nucleated cell counts. Assay used: immunoSEQ multiplex PCR; TCRdb lists only in-frame clones, some missing. From that table come the V and J calls and clone size; the DNA was used to work out D and trimming. The table includes roughly 74,000 clones, 84% detected once. Source material: peripheral blood. The TCR was taken from a man aged 65 to 85 with acute or convalescent COVID-19. This rearrangement joins TRBV2 to TRBJ1-2; the D gene is possibly TRBD1 (5 bases). The CDR3 loop reads CAAGGDYGYTF. The CDR3 DNA sequence: TGTGCCGCGGGGGGGGACTATGGCTACACCTTC.